This passage covers 13 T cell receptor beta chains from one sample sequenced in a study of blood T cell repertoires in COVID-19 (dated by TCRdb to 2019 to 2021). Library preparation employed the immunoSEQ multiplex PCR assay. TCRdb took this table from immuneACCESS and kept in-frame rearrangements with V and J called. Such tables lack part of the clones; where checked against another copy, unresolved V genes explain under half of the gap, and the rest is unexplained. This sample holds over 100,000 clones; roughly 84% were observed only once. The ten largest account for 4% to 5.5% of the sample. Specimen: peripheral blood. These receptors were obtained from a human donor in a cohort sampled during active COVID-19.

The V call is TRBV14, the J call TRBJ2-4; tentative D call: TRBD2 (5 bases). Trimming stripped 1 base from V and 4 bases from J, with 8 bases between. This CDR3 spans 14 amino acids. CDR1 and CDR2 from the germline V gene are SGHDN and FVKESK. CDR3 in amino acids: CASSQGRGKNIQYF. In DNA form, the CDR3 reads TGTGCCAGCAGCCAAGGGAGAGGGAAAAACATTCAGTACTTC.

The V and J genes are TRBV2 and TRBJ2-2; TRBD2 aligns across 16 bases. The germline CDR1 and CDR2 sequences are SNHLY and FYNNEI. The J segment lost 6 bases and the V segment lost 6 bases, leaving 1 base of the junction unmatched. The CDR3 is made up of 15 amino acids. CDR3 sequence (DNA): TGTGCCAGCAGCGGGACTAGCGGGGGGGCCGGGGAGCTGTTTTTT. This sequence encodes CASSGTSGGAGELFF.

The chain combines TRBV11-3 with TRBJ2-3; D is ambiguous. V was trimmed by 6 bases and J by 2 bases, leaving 12 bases between them. The CDR3 is 14 amino acids. CDR1 is SGHNT and CDR2 is YENEEA in the germline V gene. The CDR3 sequence: CASSPAPTTDTQYF. CDR3 DNA sequence: TGTGCCAGCAGTCCTGCCCCTACCACAGATACGCAGTATTTT.

A single count supports this clone. The chain recombines TRBV18 with TRBJ2-7, with TRBD1 matching over 9 bases. The CDR3 has 16 residues. Per germline, CDR1 KGHSH and CDR2 LQKENI. Trimming took 1 base from V and 3 from J; bases not matched to a gene: 7. CDR3 in amino acids: CASSPRGVTGGYEQYF. CDR3 nucleotide sequence: TGTGCCAGCTCACCACGGGGCGTGACAGGGGGCTACGAGCAGTACTTC.

The V gene is TRBV5-8, the J gene TRBJ1-3, with TRBD1 matching over 10 bases. V trimming: 5 bases; J trimming: 2 bases; junction bases outside the gene matches: 1. CDR1 is SGHTS, CDR2 YDEGEE, per germline. The CDR3 covers 14 residues. DNA for the CDR3: TGTGCCAGCAGGGGGACAGGGGCTGGAAACACCATATATTTT. As protein: CASRGTGAGNTIYF.

The chain recombines TRBV4-2 with TRBJ2-3; D is possibly TRBD1 (6 bases). Trimming removed 3 bases at V and 3 bases at J, with 10 bases between. This CDR3 has 14 amino acids. Germline loops: CDR1 LGHNA, CDR2 YNFKEQ. CDR3 sequence (DNA): TGTGCCAGCAGCCAGCGGCAGGGGACAGATACGCAGTATTTT. Translating it yields CASSQRQGTDTQYF.

Here the CDR3 DNA reads TGCGCCAGCAGCTTGGTTCGGACAGGGGATTACCAAGAGACCCAGTACTTC. Translated, it gives CASSLVRTGDYQETQYF. The chain combines TRBV5-1 with TRBJ2-5, with TRBD1 identical over 9 bases. V trimming: 0 bases; J trimming: 0 bases; junction bases outside the gene matches: 6. The CDR3 is 17 amino acids. Germline lookup yields CDR1 SGHRS and CDR2 YFSETQ. Full variable domain (missing parts from reference TRBV5-1 and TRBJ2-5): KAGVTQTPRYLIKTRGQQVTLSCSPISGHRSVSWYQQTPGQGLQFLFEYFSETQRNKGNFPGRFSGRQFSNSRSEMNVSTLELGDSALYLCASSLVRTGDYQETQYFGPGTRLLVL.

This rearrangement joins TRBV11-2 to TRBJ2-7; 10 bases align to TRBD2. The ends lost 4 bases at V and 0 bases at J; junction bases unmatched: 9. Looked up from germline, CDR1 is SGHAT and CDR2 is FQNNGV. This CDR3 spans 17 amino acids. CDR3 nucleotide sequence: TGTGCCAGCAGCTCTTACAGTAGCGGGAGGAGCTCCTACGAGCAGTACTTC. It specifies CASSSYSSGRSSYEQYF.

This rearrangement joins TRBV4-2 to TRBJ1-2; a possible D gene is TRBD1 (5 bases). This CDR3 has 15 amino acids. Germline V gene data show CDR1 as LGHNA and CDR2 as YNFKEQ. The V end lost 0 bases, the J end lost 2 bases, and 10 bases lay between the germline ends. Here the CDR3 reads CASSQDPDTNYGYTF. The DNA for the CDR3 is TGTGCCAGCAGCCAAGACCCGGACACAAACTATGGCTACACCTTC.

Turning to this clone: A read error may produce the germline difference seen at one junction end. Here the CDR3 DNA reads TGTGCCAGCGGATTCGAGATGGGGGGGGCCCATGAGGTGCGAGACTTC. The encoded protein is CASGFEMGGAHEVRDF. The rearrangement links TRBV28 to TRBJ2-7, with a possible D match to TRBD2 (7 bases). There are 16 residues in the CDR3. Germline V gives CDR1 MDHEN, CDR2 SYDVKM.

The genes are TRBV7-9 and TRBJ2-3, with 7 bases identical to TRBD2. Losses at the gene ends were 7 bases for V and 0 bases for J; bases not matched to a gene: 7. The CDR3 length is 15 residues. The germline CDR1 and CDR2 sequences are SEHNR and FQNEAQ (reference sequence). CDR3 DNA sequence: TGTGCCAGCACCCAGGGCGGGGGTAGCACAGATACGCAGTATTTT. It yields the protein CASTQGGGSTDTQYF.

The gene calls are TRBV6-2 or TRBV6-3 and TRBJ2-5; 11 positions agree with TRBD2. Looked up from germline, CDR1 is MNHEY and CDR2 is SVGEGT. The CDR3 runs 18 residues. The trim removed 5 bases at V and 5 bases at J, leaving 16 bases unmatched. CDR3 region: CASSPFLAGGTYRETQYF. The DNA for the CDR3 is TGTGCCAGCAGTCCCTTTTTAGCGGGGGGGACCTACCGGGAGACCCAGTACTTC.

The chain has TRBV18 and TRBJ2-2; D is uncertain. The CDR3 contains 13 residues. Germline V lookup: CDR1 KGHSH, CDR2 LQKENI. Trimming took off 1 base at V and 4 bases at J, with 4 bases between the two ends. The CDR3: CASSPRVTGELFF. As DNA, the CDR3 is TGTGCCAGCTCACCACGAGTCACCGGGGAGCTGTTTTTT.